These 6 T cell receptor beta chains came from one sample sequenced in a study of T cell clonotyping in hematopoietic cell transplantation. The time point here: recipient sample about 28 days before transplant, after cytoreduction. Here immunoSEQ multiplex PCR was the method, and the copy in TCRdb shows in-frame clones only, minus some. The sample lists approximately 44,000 clones, around 80% seen once, with around 5.3% in the top ten. The specimen was peripheral blood mononuclear cells, collected before stem cell transplant. All receptors derive from a man aged 60 to 75 with myelodysplastic syndrome. Some clones in this sample may be carry-over from other donors' samples.

The chain uses TRBV9 and TRBJ1-5, with a weak D call TRBD1 (6 bases). The germline V gene has CDR1 SGDLS and CDR2 YYNGEE. The CDR3 is 15 amino acids. Trimming removed 0 bases at V and 2 bases at J, with 9 bases between. The CDR3 is CASSVDGQRNQPQHF. CDR3 coding DNA: TGTGCCAGCAGCGTAGATGGACAGCGCAATCAGCCCCAGCATTTT.

The chain joins TRBV30 to TRBJ2-7; unclear D gene. V was shortened by 1 base and J by 0 bases, with 13 bases between the two germline ends. The CDR3 covers 15 residues. CDR1 is GTSNPN and CDR2 is SVGIG in the germline V gene (reference sequence). The CDR3 sequence is CAWSDGQAISYEQYF. CDR3 DNA: TGTGCCTGGAGTGACGGGCAGGCAATCTCCTACGAGCAGTACTTC.

The chain has TRBV5-1 and TRBJ2-7; 7 bases are shared with TRBD1. Germline CDR1 and CDR2: SGHRS and YFSETQ. The CDR3 runs 14 residues. The junction had 7 bases not matched to a gene; V was cut back by 3 bases and J by 4 bases. The CDR3 loop is CASSSPGQSYEQYF. In nucleotides, the CDR3 is TGCGCCAGCAGCTCTCCGGGACAGTCTTACGAGCAGTACTTC.

The chain links TRBV10-3 to TRBJ2-5; D is uncertain. Germline V lookup: CDR1 ENHRY, CDR2 SYGVKD. V was pared by 2 bases and J by 5 bases, with 9 bases between. The CDR3 has 13 amino acids. CDR3 DNA sequence: TGTGCCATCAGTGAGCGAGGCGCCGAGACCCAGTACTTC. It codes for CAISERGAETQYF.

The V gene is TRBV28, the J gene TRBJ1-2, with 11 bases identical to TRBD1. The germline CDR1 and CDR2 sequences are MDHEN and SYDVKM. The V gene end was trimmed by 10 bases and the J gene end by 2 bases; junction bases not matched to a gene: 6. This CDR3 spans 14 amino acids. CDR3 nucleotides: TGTGCCACCCTGGACAGGGGGCTCAACTATGGCTACACCTTC. Its translation is CATLDRGLNYGYTF.

V usage is TRBV19 and J usage is TRBJ1-4, with TRBD1 matching over 7 bases. The J segment lost 8 bases and the V segment lost 10 bases, leaving 19 bases of the junction unmatched. CDR1 and CDR2 from the germline V gene are LNHDA and SQIVND (reference sequence). The CDR3 covers 16 residues. In DNA form, the CDR3 reads TGTGCCACCAAAGAACGAAGGGGGCGTGAAAGCGAAAAACTGTTTTTT. Translating it yields CATKERRGRESEKLFF.